This passage covers 2 T cell receptor beta chains from one sample sequenced in a study of T cells in localized non-small cell lung cancer. Method: immunoSEQ multiplex PCR; TCRdb's copy keeps in-frame clones and lacks some. The data hold about 20,000 clones, with about 89% observed a single time. The sequencing used peripheral blood, collected before any cancer treatment. The source of these receptors is a man aged 40 to 75 with stage I lung adenocarcinoma.

The chain links TRBV5-6 to TRBJ1-1; 7 nucleotides line up with TRBD1. Per the germline V gene, CDR1 is SGHDT and CDR2 is YYEEEE. CDR3 length equals 15 residues. V shed 3 bases, J shed 5 bases, and the junction held 10 bases outside the gene matches. Written as DNA, the CDR3 is TGTGCCAGCAGCTACGACAGGGCCGAGGGGACTGAAGCTTTCTTT. It is translated as CASSYDRAEGTEAFF.

V usage is TRBV5-4 and J usage is TRBJ2-1; D is unclear. CDR3 length equals 14 residues. The V gene lost 6 bases and the J gene lost 6 bases, with 16 bases spanning the gap. CDR1 is SGHNT, CDR2 YYREEE, per germline (reference sequence). CDR3 in DNA: TGTGCCAGCATGGACGGAAATCCCCCCAATGAGCAGTTCTTC. Its protein product is CASMDGNPPNEQFF.